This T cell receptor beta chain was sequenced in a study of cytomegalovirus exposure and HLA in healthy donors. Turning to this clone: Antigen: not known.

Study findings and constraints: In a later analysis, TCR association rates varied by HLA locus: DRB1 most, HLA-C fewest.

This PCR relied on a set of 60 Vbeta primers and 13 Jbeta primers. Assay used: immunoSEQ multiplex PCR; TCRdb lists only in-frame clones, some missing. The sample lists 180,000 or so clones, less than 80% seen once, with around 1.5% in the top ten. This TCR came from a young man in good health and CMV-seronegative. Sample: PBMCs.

For the CDR3, the DNA is TGTGCCAGAGATTCTGGGGGGGCCCAGTACTTC. It codes for CARDSGGAQYF. The chain couples TRBV2 to TRBJ2-5, with TRBD2 matching over 7 bases. CDR3 length: 11 amino acids. The V gene end was trimmed by 9 bases and the J gene end by 9 bases; junction bases not matched to a gene: 7. Per the germline V gene, CDR1 is SNHLY and CDR2 is FYNNEI.